The present T cell receptor (beta chain) was sequenced within a study of lymphopenia after photon versus proton radiotherapy. Study conclusions and caveats: In patients who died, overall survival fell as post-nadir TCR diversity dropped more. Under photons, naive T cells and diversity fell while effector/memory populations rose. Survival link was tested only in deceased patients; proton benefit remains a possibility.

On this clone itself: Its antigen is currently unknown.

Libraries were prepared by immunoSEQ multiplex PCR; TCRdb keeps only in-frame clonotypes and omits some of them. The sample records approximately 8,000 clones, around 88% being singletons. J was trimmed by 4 bases and V by 4 bases; bases with no gene match: 19. This CDR3 is 20 amino acids long. The germline CDR1 and CDR2 sequences are MGHRA and YSYEKL. This TCR came from a man aged 80 or over with cholangiocarcinoma. The input for sequencing was peripheral blood, taken from a patient treated with photon-based radiotherapy. This chain uses TRBV4-1 with TRBJ2-1; 10 bases are shared with TRBD1. The CDR3 coding sequence is TGCGCCAGCAGCCTAACCGGACTCGACGGGAGGACAGGGGGGTACAATGAGCAGTTCTTC. Amino acid sequence: CASSLTGLDGRTGGYNEQFF.